A single sample is the source of the 23 T cell receptor beta chains below, sequenced in a study of vaccination and CD4 T cells after COVID-19 (dated by TCRdb to between 2021 and 2024). Libraries came from PCR. The sequencer was an Illumina iSeq 100. DNA from cultured CD4+ T cells underwent TCR sequencing with the Oncomine TCR Beta short-read assay at the Johns Hopkins FTIC core. In-frame beta chains were kept once TCRdb had trimmed the public reads at Q25 with fastp and called clones with MiXCR. Every entry covers one CDR3 protein and lists the most common genes and DNA from its rows. Counted in this sample were roughly 18,000 distinct CDR3 sequences; around 56% of them appeared once. 9.5% to 11% of the sample comes from the top ten. The meaning of the sample's treatment or condition label: roughly ten-day PBMC culture with coronavirus spike peptide pools or control peptides (ViraFEST assay). These receptors' antigens are unknown.

The material sequenced was CD4+ T cells from blood, cultured in vitro. These receptors all come from a human donor who had recovered from COVID-19.

The V and J genes are TRBV10-3 and TRBJ1-1; D unresolved. The germline V gene encodes CDR1 ENHRY and CDR2 SYGVKD. The length of the CDR3 is 11 residues. Trimming removed 8 bases at V and 1 base at J, with 5 bases between. In nucleotides, the CDR3 is TGTGCCATCCGCGCGAACACTGAAGCTTTCTTT. It translates to CAIRANTEAFF.

This sequence joins TRBV6-1 and TRBJ1-3; D gene ambiguous. The CDR3 covers 13 residues. V lost 6 bases and J lost 6, with 12 bases in between. Germline V lookup: CDR1 MNHNS, CDR2 SASEGT. CDR3: CASSGPGSNTIYF. The DNA for the CDR3 is TGTGCCAGCAGCGGACCGGGATCAAACACCATATATTTT.

The rearrangement joins TRBV20-1 to TRBJ2-3; D is undetermined. The CDR3 spans 12 residues. The V gene's germline CDR1 is DFQATT and CDR2 SNEGSKA (reference sequence). V gave up 2 bases and J gave up 5 bases, with 8 bases separating them. CDR3 DNA: TGCAGTGCTAGAATTCCAGGAGATACGCAGTATTTT. This sequence encodes CSARIPGDTQYF.

This sequence joins TRBV11-2 and TRBJ2-2, with 9 nucleotides matching TRBD2. The CDR3 has 13 amino acids. Trimming cost V 3 bases and J 14 bases; bases outside gene matches: 7. Germline CDR1 and CDR2: SGHAT and FQNNGV. The CDR3, as DNA: TGTGCCAGCAGCTTCCCGACTAGCGGAGAACTGTTTTTT. Its translation is CASSFPTSGELFF.

The chain has TRBV10-3 and TRBJ1-2; 7 nucleotides agree with TRBD1. V lost 6 bases, J lost 2 bases, and 6 bases stayed unmatched. Germline-derived CDR1 and CDR2 are ENHRY and SYGVKD. This CDR3 has 14 residues. This CDR3 reads CAIRGAGGNYGYTF. CDR3 DNA: TGTGCCATCAGAGGGGCAGGGGGAAACTATGGCTACACCTTC.

The gene calls are TRBV20-1 and TRBJ2-2; no clear D. The CDR3 is 13 residues long. Trimming left V 0 bases short and J 5 bases short, with 7 bases between. The germline gives CDR1 DFQATT, CDR2 SNEGSKA (reference sequence). This CDR3 reads CSARDQITGELFF. The CDR3 DNA reads as TGCAGTGCTAGAGATCAGATAACCGGGGAGCTGTTTTTT.

This rearrangement joins TRBV20-1 to TRBJ1-5, with 7 bases fitting TRBD1. V trimming: 6 bases; J trimming: 3 bases; junction bases outside the gene matches: 5. The CDR3 loop spans 13 amino acids. Germline V gene sequence: CDR1 DFQATT, CDR2 SNEGSKA (reference sequence). In DNA form, the CDR3 reads TGCAGTGCAGGGGACAGTTTCAATCAGCCCCAGCATTTT. Protein: CSAGDSFNQPQHF.

V usage is TRBV29-1 and J usage is TRBJ2-3; 9 bases are a match to TRBD1. The trim removed 4 bases at V and 2 bases at J, leaving 7 bases unmatched. This CDR3 is 15 amino acids long. Germline V lookup: CDR1 SQVTM, CDR2 ANQGSEA. The chain's CDR3 is CSVVTGGSYTDTQYF. The CDR3 nucleotides read TGCAGCGTTGTTACAGGGGGCTCCTACACAGATACGCAGTATTTT.

The chain couples TRBV9 to TRBJ2-3; 12 positions match TRBD2. CDR3 length: 18 residues. The germline gives CDR1 SGDLS, CDR2 YYNGEE. Germline trimming cut 4 bases from V and 5 bases from J; bases unmatched to any gene: 14. CDR3 bases: TGTGCCAGCAGCCCACGACTAGCGGGAGCTCATAGGGGAGATACGCAGTATTTT. Its protein is CASSPRLAGAHRGDTQYF.

This chain connects TRBV15 to TRBJ1-4; possibly TRBD1 for D (6 bases). This CDR3 is 15 amino acids long. Germline V gene data show CDR1 as LNHNV and CDR2 as YYDKDF (reference sequence). Trimming took 8 bases from V and 3 from J, leaving 16 bases between them. The CDR3 here is CATQPRRTANEKLFF. Written as DNA, the CDR3 is TGTGCCACCCAACCCCGACGGACAGCTAATGAAAAACTGTTTTTT.

The V call is TRBV7-3, the J call TRBJ2-2; D not resolved. The germline V gene has CDR1 SGHTA and CDR2 FQGTGA. The CDR3 consists of 15 residues. Trimming took 7 bases from V and 0 from J, leaving 12 bases between them. In DNA, the CDR3 is TGTGCCAGCAAGGCCAGTCCTTCGAACACCGGGGAGCTGTTTTTT. This encodes CASKASPSNTGELFF.

J is TRBJ2-2 and V is TRBV20-1; the match to TRBD2 covers 8 bases. Looked up from germline, CDR1 is DFQATT and CDR2 is SNEGSKA (reference sequence). Trimming at V came to 3 bases and at J to 0 bases, leaving 9 bases not matched to a gene. CDR3 length equals 17 residues. The CDR3 here is CSASKLAGTTNTGELFF. CDR3 nucleotide sequence: TGCAGTGCTAGCAAGTTAGCGGGAACCACGAACACCGGGGAGCTGTTTTTT.

The chain links TRBV12-5 to TRBJ2-5; 15 positions match TRBD2. The germline V gene encodes CDR1 LGHNT and CDR2 FRNRAP. The CDR3 extends over 18 amino acids. After removal of 4 bases from V and 0 bases from J, the junction contained 6 bases not matched to a gene. Written as DNA, the CDR3 is TGTGCTAGTGGTTCCGGACTAGCGGGAGGGCCTTACCAAGAGACCCAGTACTTC. Encoded protein: CASGSGLAGGPYQETQYF.

This clonotype showed up just once. The conserved phenylalanine or tryptophan is not found at the CDR3 terminus, so this likely reflects a read error. The rearrangement uses TRBV19 and TRBJ2-3; D is undetermined. Trimming stripped 6 bases from V and 3 bases from J, with 10 bases between. Germline values: CDR1 LNHDA, CDR2 SQIVND (reference sequence). The CDR3 is made up of 13 amino acids. The CDR3 region is CASSGSLTDTQYS. As DNA, the CDR3 is TGTGCCAGTAGCGGTAGCTTAACAGATACGCAGTATTCT.

The chain is built from TRBV10-1 and TRBJ2-2; tentative D call: TRBD2 (6 bases). The CDR3 sequence is 14 residues long. Trimming shortened V by 8 bases and J by 1 base, and 11 bases separated the two germline ends. From germline, CDR1 is WNHNN and CDR2 SYGVQD (reference sequence). CDR3 sequence: CASGDSLNTGELFF. CDR3 bases: TGCGCCAGCGGGGACTCATTGAACACCGGGGAGCTGTTTTTT.

The CDR3 region has the DNA TGCAGTGCCGAAACCCGGACTAGCGGGAGTTACAATGAGCAGTTCTTC. Its protein is CSAETRTSGSYNEQFF. This chain uses TRBV20-1 with TRBJ2-1, with 13 bases that match TRBD2. Germline V gives CDR1 DFQATT, CDR2 SNEGSKA (reference sequence). This CDR3 comprises 16 residues. V trimming: 6 bases; J trimming: 4 bases; junction bases outside the gene matches: 9.

This chain links TRBV19 with TRBJ1-5, with D possibly being TRBD1 (5 bases). With 5 bases removed from V and 1 base from J, the gap between germline ends came to 9 bases. CDR1 is LNHDA and CDR2 is SQIVND in the germline V gene (reference sequence). The CDR3 runs to 14 residues. The DNA for the CDR3 is TGTGCCAGTAGTCAAACAGGAAGCAATCAGCCCCAGCATTTT. Its protein product is CASSQTGSNQPQHF.

CDR3 nucleotides: TGTGCCAGCAGCTTACTGACGGGGGTTTTGACCGGGGAGCTGTTTTTT. It is translated as CASSLLTGVLTGELFF. The chain carries TRBV7-2 and TRBJ2-2, with D possibly TRBD2 on 6 matching bases. Germline-derived CDR1 and CDR2 are SGHTA and FQGNSA. Trimming took off 2 bases at V and 5 bases at J, with 15 bases between the two ends. This CDR3 has 16 amino acids.

The chain is built from TRBV6-2 or TRBV6-3 and TRBJ1-6; D gene uncertain. Germline CDR1 reads MNHEY; CDR2 reads SVGEGT. The CDR3 is 14 residues long. The germline V and J ends were trimmed by 9 bases and 6 bases, with 15 bases remaining between them. The CDR3 loop is CARRIPAPNSPLHF. DNA for the CDR3: TGTGCCAGGAGGATACCCGCCCCTAATTCACCCCTCCACTTT.

The chain is built from TRBV12-3 or TRBV12-4 and TRBJ1-4, with D possibly TRBD1 on 5 matching bases. Trimming took 6 bases from V and 8 from J, leaving 13 bases between them. CDR3 length equals 13 residues. In nucleotides, the CDR3 is TGTGCCAGCAGACCCGGGACGGAGGAAAAACTGTTTTTT. Its translation: CASRPGTEEKLFF.

This rearrangement joins TRBV5-1 to TRBJ1-2; possible D gene TRBD1, 5 bases. Trimming removed 3 bases at V and 4 bases at J, with 19 bases between. Germline V gene lookup returns CDR1 SGHRS and CDR2 YFSETQ. The CDR3 sequence is 16 residues long. The CDR3 bases are TGCGCCAGCAGCTCCCGAGAGGGCCAGGGACTCTATGGCTACACCTTC. It specifies CASSSREGQGLYGYTF.

This clonotype has a single count. V usage is TRBV5-1 and J usage is TRBJ2-5; 11 bases line up with TRBD2. V lost 4 bases, J lost 3 bases, and 5 bases stayed unmatched. The CDR3 length is 15 residues. Germline-derived CDR1 and CDR2 are SGHRS and YFSETQ. In DNA, the CDR3 is TGCGCCAGCAGCCCTCTAGCGGGAGGAGAAGAGACCCAGTACTTC. Its protein product is CASSPLAGGEETQYF.

This clonotype was counted a single time. This sequence joins TRBV10-2 and TRBJ1-1, with 8 bases aligning to TRBD1. The CDR3 is made up of 14 amino acids. The J segment lost 4 bases and the V segment lost 3 bases, leaving 4 bases of the junction unmatched. Germline lookup yields CDR1 WSHSY and CDR2 SAAADI. The CDR3 loop is CASSEGQGGTEAFF. CDR3 nucleotide sequence: TGCGCCAGCAGTGAAGGACAGGGAGGCACTGAAGCTTTCTTT.